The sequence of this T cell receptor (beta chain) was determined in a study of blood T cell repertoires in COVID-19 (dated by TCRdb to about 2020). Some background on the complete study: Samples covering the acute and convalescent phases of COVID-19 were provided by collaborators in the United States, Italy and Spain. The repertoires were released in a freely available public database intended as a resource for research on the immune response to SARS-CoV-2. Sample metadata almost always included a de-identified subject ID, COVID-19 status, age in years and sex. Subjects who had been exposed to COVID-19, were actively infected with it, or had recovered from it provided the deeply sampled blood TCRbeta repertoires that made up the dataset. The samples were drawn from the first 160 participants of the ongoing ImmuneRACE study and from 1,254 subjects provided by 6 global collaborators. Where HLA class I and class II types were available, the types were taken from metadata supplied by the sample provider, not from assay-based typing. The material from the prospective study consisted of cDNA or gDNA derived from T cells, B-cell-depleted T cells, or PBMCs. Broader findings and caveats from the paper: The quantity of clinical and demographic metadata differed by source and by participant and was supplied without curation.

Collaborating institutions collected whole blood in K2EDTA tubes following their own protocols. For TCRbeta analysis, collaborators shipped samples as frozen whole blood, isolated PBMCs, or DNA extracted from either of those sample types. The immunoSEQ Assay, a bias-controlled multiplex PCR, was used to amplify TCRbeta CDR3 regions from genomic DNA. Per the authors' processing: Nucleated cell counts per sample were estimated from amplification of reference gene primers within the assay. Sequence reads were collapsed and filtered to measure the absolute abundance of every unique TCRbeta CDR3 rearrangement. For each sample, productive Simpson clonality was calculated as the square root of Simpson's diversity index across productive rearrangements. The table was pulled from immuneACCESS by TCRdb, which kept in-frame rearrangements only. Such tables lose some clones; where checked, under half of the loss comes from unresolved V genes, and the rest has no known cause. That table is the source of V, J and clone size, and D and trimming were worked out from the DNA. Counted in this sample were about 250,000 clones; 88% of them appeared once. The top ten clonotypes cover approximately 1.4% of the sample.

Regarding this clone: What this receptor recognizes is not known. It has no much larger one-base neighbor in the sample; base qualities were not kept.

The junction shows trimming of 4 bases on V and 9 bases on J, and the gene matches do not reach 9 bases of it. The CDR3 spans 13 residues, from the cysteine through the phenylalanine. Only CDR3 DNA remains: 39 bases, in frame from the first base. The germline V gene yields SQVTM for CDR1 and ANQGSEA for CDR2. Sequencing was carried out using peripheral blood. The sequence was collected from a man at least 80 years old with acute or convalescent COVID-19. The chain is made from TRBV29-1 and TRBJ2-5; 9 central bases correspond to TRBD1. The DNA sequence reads TGCAGCGTTGGGACAGGGGTATGGGTGTCCCAGTACTTC. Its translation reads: CSVGTGVWVSQYF.